These 18 T cell receptor beta chains share one sample of origin, sequenced in a study of early T cells in non-severe SARS-CoV-2 infection. Using its own MiXCR run on the 5' RACE reads, TCRdb lists one record per CDR3 protein. Among roughly 110,000 distinct CDR3 sequences, 8.5% to 14% were seen once, and the ten largest hold about 7.6%. Sequenced: whole blood. The receptors originated from an adult who was a healthcare worker with PCR-confirmed SARS-CoV-2 infection or an uninfected control (not recorded which).

CDR3 nucleotide sequence: TGTGCCAGCAGTCTAAAAAAGGGACAGGGTTTTTACGAGCAGTACTTC. This codes for CASSLKKGQGFYEQYF. This sequence joins TRBV12-3 or TRBV12-4 and TRBJ2-7; 9 positions match TRBD1. J was trimmed by 4 bases and V by 5 bases; bases with no gene match: 12. The CDR3 runs 16 residues.

The CDR3: CASSYRDYGYTF. In nucleotides, the CDR3 is TGCGCCAGCAGTTACCGGGACTATGGCTACACCTTC. The gene calls are TRBV10-2 and TRBJ1-2, with D hard to call. Between the trimmed V and J ends, which lost 5 bases and 3 bases, there was a span of 7 bases. The CDR3 is made up of 12 amino acids. Germline CDR1 is WSHSY and CDR2 is SAAADI.

This clonotype appeared many times. The chain joins TRBV29-1 to TRBJ1-4; D is unresolved. The CDR3 has 13 residues. CDR1 is SQVTM and CDR2 is ANQGSEA in the germline V gene. V gave up 3 bases and J gave up 5 bases, with 10 bases separating them. In DNA, the CDR3 is TGCAGCGTTGAGTTACAGCCCAATGAAAAACTGTTTTTT. It codes for CSVELQPNEKLFF.

The chain combines TRBV10-3 with TRBJ1-5; D unresolved. The CDR3 extends over 16 amino acids. CDR1 ENHRY and CDR2 SYGVKD come from the germline V gene. Trimming took off 0 bases at V and 2 bases at J, with 11 bases between the two ends. CDR3: CAISESISGGNQPQHF. CDR3 DNA sequence: TGTGCCATCAGTGAGTCGATATCCGGGGGCAATCAGCCCCAGCATTTT.

This clonotype was seen many times. J is TRBJ1-2 and V is TRBV7-6; D possibly corresponds to TRBD1 (6 bases). V lost 8 bases to trimming and J lost 7 bases, with 20 bases between them. The germline CDR1 and CDR2 sequences are SGHVS and FNYEAQ. The CDR3 is made up of 14 amino acids. The CDR3: CASSEGGDWRGYTF. CDR3 nucleotide sequence: TGTGCCAGCTCTGAGGGGGGAGATTGGCGTGGCTACACCTTC.

This clonotype has ten or more counts. The chain has TRBV7-2 and TRBJ2-7, with 11 positions matching TRBD2. The CDR3 is 15 amino acids. V shed 5 bases, J shed 4 bases, and the junction held 7 bases outside the gene matches. The germline V gene encodes CDR1 SGHTA and CDR2 FQGNSA. The CDR3, as DNA: TGTGCCAGCAGCCCGCCGGGACTAGCGGATTACGAGCAGTACTTC. Translated, it gives CASSPPGLADYEQYF.

About this clonotype: A much larger clone lies a single base off, so this may be a read error. The chain links TRBV20-1 to TRBJ1-4; D unresolved. V shed 2 bases and J shed 10 bases, with 17 bases lying between them. The CDR3 has 14 residues. The germline gives CDR1 DFQATT, CDR2 SNEGSKA (reference sequence). The CDR3 loop is CSARPQSGDGKLFF. In DNA form, the CDR3 reads TGCAGTGCTAGACCCCAGAGCGGTGATGGAAAACTGTTTTTT.

This clonotype was counted at least ten times. The chain links TRBV27 to TRBJ2-3, with D possibly being TRBD1 (6 bases). The germline V gene has CDR1 MNHEY and CDR2 SMNVEV (reference sequence). This CDR3 region has 16 residues. The V and J ends lost 5 bases and 3 bases respectively, with 18 bases between them. CDR3 in DNA: TGTGCCAGCAGTCCGGGACACCCTACGGTAACAGATACGCAGTATTTT. This gives the protein CASSPGHPTVTDTQYF.

This clonotype was seen repeatedly, ten times or more. The chain has TRBV2 and TRBJ1-6; unclear D gene. V gave up 0 bases and J gave up 10 bases, with 7 bases separating them. CDR1 is SNHLY, CDR2 FYNNEI, per germline. This CDR3 spans 13 amino acids. The CDR3 reads CASSEAAGSPLHF. CDR3 bases: TGTGCCAGCAGTGAAGCGGCAGGCTCACCCCTCCACTTT.

This chain joins TRBV6-1 and TRBJ2-7, with 7 bases matching TRBD2. The CDR3 contains 12 residues. The V gene end was trimmed by 6 bases and the J gene end by 3 bases; junction bases not matched to a gene: 2. The germline gives CDR1 MNHNS, CDR2 SASEGT. The CDR3, as DNA: TGTGCCAGCAGCGGGGGGTTCTACGAGCAGTACTTC. Its translation: CASSGGFYEQYF.

The rearrangement joins TRBV7-2 to TRBJ2-7; D ambiguous. There are 13 residues in the CDR3. Trimming removed 0 bases at V and 4 bases at J, with 7 bases between. Germline V gene data show CDR1 as SGHTA and CDR2 as FQGNSA. The DNA of the CDR3 is TGTGCCAGCAGCTTAGCGCCTAATTACGAGCAGTACTTC. It translates to CASSLAPNYEQYF.

This clonotype was observed many times. The chain has TRBV5-6 and TRBJ2-3, with D unclear. Germline V gene lookup returns CDR1 SGHDT and CDR2 YYEEEE. This CDR3 is built from 13 residues. V lost 1 base, J lost 7 bases, and 10 bases lay in between. CDR3 amino acids: CASSLSRLYTQYF. CDR3 nucleotide sequence: TGTGCCAGCAGCTTGTCCAGGCTATATACGCAGTATTTT.

The rearrangement joins TRBV5-4 to TRBJ2-5; D gene uncertain. The CDR3 is made up of 14 amino acids. The ends were cut back, 1 base at V and 1 base at J, with 8 bases in the middle. In germline, CDR1 is SGHNT, CDR2 YYREEE (reference sequence). CDR3 nucleotide sequence: TGTGCCAGCAGCTTGAGAAGATTCCAAGAGACCCAGTACTTC. Translated: CASSLRRFQETQYF.

This chain uses TRBV9 with TRBJ2-7; D is ambiguous. CDR1 and CDR2 (germline): SGDLS, YYNGEE. The V and J ends lost 3 bases and 2 bases respectively, with 12 bases between them. The CDR3 runs 14 residues. The CDR3 is CASSGAHITYEQYF. DNA of the CDR3: TGTGCCAGCAGCGGCGCTCACATCACCTACGAGCAGTACTTC.

This clonotype appeared a few times. This chain connects TRBV5-8 to TRBJ2-3, with a possible D match to TRBD2 (6 bases). Trimming shortened V by 0 bases and J by 6 bases, and 14 bases separated the two germline ends. The CDR3 consists of 15 residues. Germline V CDR1 and CDR2: SGHTS, YDEGEE. Written as DNA, the CDR3 is TGTGCCAGCAGCTTGGCTTGGCGGGAAGGGGATACGCAGTATTTT. Protein product: CASSLAWREGDTQYF.

This clonotype came up many times. The chain combines TRBV14 with TRBJ2-7, with a possible D match to TRBD1 (6 bases). V gave up 1 base and J gave up 1 base, with 8 bases separating them. The CDR3 is 14 residues long. Per the germline V gene, CDR1 is SGHDN and CDR2 is FVKESK. DNA for the CDR3: TGTGCCAGCAGCCAAGCCAGGGGATCCTACGAGCAGTACTTC. Residues: CASSQARGSYEQYF. Variable domain in full (rest from reference TRBV14 and TRBJ2-7): EAGVTQFPSHSVIEKGQTVTLRCDPISGHDNLYWYRRVMGKEIKFLLHFVKESKQDESGMPNNRFLAERTGGTYSTLKVQPAELEDSGVYFCASSQARGSYEQYFGPGTRLTVT.

This clonotype has at least ten counts. The gene calls are TRBV6-2 or TRBV6-3 and TRBJ1-3; D perhaps matches TRBD1 (5 bases). Germline V gives CDR1 MNHEY, CDR2 SVGEGT. The CDR3 has 14 amino acids. V lost 8 bases, J lost 1 base, and 12 bases lay in between. The CDR3 reads CASSRDTSGNTIYF. The CDR3 DNA is TGTGCCAGCTCCAGGGATACTTCTGGAAACACCATATATTTT.

This clonotype turned up a few times. The chain is built from TRBV7-9 and TRBJ2-3; 11 bases are a match to TRBD2. The V and J ends lost 7 bases and 2 bases, in that order; junction bases with no gene match: 5. Germline-derived CDR1 and CDR2 are SEHNR and FQNEAQ (reference sequence). CDR3 length: 15 residues. The CDR3, as DNA: TGTGCCAGCACCGGGACTAGCGGCAACACAGATACGCAGTATTTT. It codes for CASTGTSGNTDTQYF. The full variable domain, in which reference TRBV7-9 and TRBJ2-3 provide the parts outside the CDR3, is DTGVSQNPRHKITKRGQNVTFRCDPISEHNRLYWYRQTLGQGPEFLTYFQNEAQLEKSRLLSDRFSAERPKGSFSTLEIQRTEQGDSAMYLCASTGTSGNTDTQYFGPGTRLTVL.